This T cell receptor (beta chain) was sequenced for a study of monozygotic twins with inflammatory bowel disease. Study results and limitations: Background noise in patient repertoires may stem from differing immunosuppressive treatments. The authors found no support for a single strong IBD-associated signal or clonotype.

This CDR3 is built from 15 residues. Per germline, CDR1 MGHRA and CDR2 YSYEKL. Regarding this clonotype: Its cognate antigen is unknown.

cDNA synthesis was performed in eight separate reactions for each sample. TCRdb reprocessed the 5' RACE reads, keeping one entry per CDR3 protein, no DNA. The sample's table shows over 350,000 distinct CDR3 sequences. The material sequenced was blood. The chain combines TRBV4-1 with TRBJ1-2. The sequence was obtained from a human donor with ulcerative colitis or Crohn's disease, or a healthy co-twin of an affected twin (not recorded which). The CDR3 spells CASSQDGTSIGGYTF.